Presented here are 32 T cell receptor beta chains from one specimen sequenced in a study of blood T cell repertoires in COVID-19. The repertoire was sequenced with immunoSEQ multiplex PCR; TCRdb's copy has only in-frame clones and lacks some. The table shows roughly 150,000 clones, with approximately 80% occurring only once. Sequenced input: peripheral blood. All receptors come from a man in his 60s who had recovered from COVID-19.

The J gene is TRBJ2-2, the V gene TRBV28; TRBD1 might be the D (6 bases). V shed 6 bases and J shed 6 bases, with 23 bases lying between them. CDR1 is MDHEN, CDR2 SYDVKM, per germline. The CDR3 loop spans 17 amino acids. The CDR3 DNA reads TGTGCCAGCAGCCTCCCCCGCGGCAGGGACATGTCCGGGGAGCTGTTTTTT. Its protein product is CASSLPRGRDMSGELFF.

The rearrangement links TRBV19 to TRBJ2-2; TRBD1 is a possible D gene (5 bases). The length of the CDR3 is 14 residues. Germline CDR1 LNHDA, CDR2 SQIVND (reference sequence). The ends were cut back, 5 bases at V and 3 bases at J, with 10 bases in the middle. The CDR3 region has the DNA TGTGCCAGTAGTCTCGGCAGGGACACCGGGGAGCTGTTTTTT. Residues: CASSLGRDTGELFF.

CDR3: CATSDPDRSKETQYF. CDR3 coding DNA: TGTGCCACCAGTGACCCAGACAGGAGCAAAGAGACCCAGTACTTC. The chain combines TRBV24-1 with TRBJ2-5, with D possibly being TRBD1 (6 bases). The germline CDR1 and CDR2 sequences are KGHDR and SFDVKD. The CDR3 runs to 15 residues. Trimming stripped 4 bases from V and 3 bases from J, with 14 bases between.

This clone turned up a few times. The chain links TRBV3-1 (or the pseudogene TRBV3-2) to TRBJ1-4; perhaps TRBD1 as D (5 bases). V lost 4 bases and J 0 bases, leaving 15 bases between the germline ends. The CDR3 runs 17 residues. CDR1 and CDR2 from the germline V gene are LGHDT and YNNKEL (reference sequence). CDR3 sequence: CASSPSGGGATNEKLFF. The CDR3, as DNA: TGTGCCAGCAGCCCCTCTGGGGGGGGTGCAACTAATGAAAAACTGTTTTTT.

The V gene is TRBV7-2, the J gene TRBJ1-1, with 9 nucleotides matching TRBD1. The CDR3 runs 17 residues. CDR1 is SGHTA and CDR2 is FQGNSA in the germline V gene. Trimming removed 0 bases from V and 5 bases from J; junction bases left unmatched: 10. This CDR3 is CASSLAFGTGKVTEAFF. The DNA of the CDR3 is TGTGCCAGCAGCTTAGCGTTTGGGACAGGGAAGGTGACTGAAGCTTTCTTT.

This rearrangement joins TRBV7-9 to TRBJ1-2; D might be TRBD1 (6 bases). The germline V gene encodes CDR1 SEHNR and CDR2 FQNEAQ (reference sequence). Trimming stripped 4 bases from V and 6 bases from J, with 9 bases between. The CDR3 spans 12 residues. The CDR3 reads CASSSQGHGYTF. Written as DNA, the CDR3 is TGTGCCAGCAGCTCACAGGGCCATGGCTACACCTTC. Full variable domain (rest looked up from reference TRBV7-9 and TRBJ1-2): DTGVSQNPRHKITKRGQNVTFRCDPISEHNRLYWYRQTLGQGPEFLTYFQNEAQLEKSRLLSDRFSAERPKGSFSTLEIQRTEQGDSAMYLCASSSQGHGYTFGSGTRLTVV.

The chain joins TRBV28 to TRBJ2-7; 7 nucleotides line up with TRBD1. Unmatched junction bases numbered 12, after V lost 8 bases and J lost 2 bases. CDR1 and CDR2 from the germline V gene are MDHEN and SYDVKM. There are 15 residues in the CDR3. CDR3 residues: CASLSTTGYPYEQYF. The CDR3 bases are TGTGCCAGCTTGTCGACGACAGGGTACCCCTACGAGCAGTACTTC.

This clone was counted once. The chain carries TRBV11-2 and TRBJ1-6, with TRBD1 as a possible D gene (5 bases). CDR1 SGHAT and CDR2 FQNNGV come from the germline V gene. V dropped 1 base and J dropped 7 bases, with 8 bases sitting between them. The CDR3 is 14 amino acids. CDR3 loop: CASSLAGNNSPLHF. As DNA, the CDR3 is TGTGCCAGCAGCTTAGCAGGGAACAATTCACCCCTCCACTTT.

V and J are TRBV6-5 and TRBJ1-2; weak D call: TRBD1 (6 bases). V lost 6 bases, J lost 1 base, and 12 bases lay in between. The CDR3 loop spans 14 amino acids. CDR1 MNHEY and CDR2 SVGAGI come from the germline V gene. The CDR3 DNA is TGTGCCAGCAGCCTTTCACAGGGTAACTATGGCTACACCTTC. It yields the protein CASSLSQGNYGYTF.

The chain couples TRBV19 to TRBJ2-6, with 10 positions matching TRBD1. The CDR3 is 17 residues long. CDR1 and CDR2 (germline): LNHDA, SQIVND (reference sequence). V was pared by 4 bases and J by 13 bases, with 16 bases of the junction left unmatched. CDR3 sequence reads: CASSSPRDRGPIAVLTF. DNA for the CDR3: TGTGCCAGTAGTAGCCCCCGGGACAGGGGTCCTATAGCTGTCCTGACTTTC.

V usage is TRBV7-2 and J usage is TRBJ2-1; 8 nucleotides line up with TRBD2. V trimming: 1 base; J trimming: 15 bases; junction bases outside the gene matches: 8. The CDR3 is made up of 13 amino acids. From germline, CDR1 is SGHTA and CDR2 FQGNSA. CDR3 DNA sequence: TGTGCCAGCAGCTTAGGCGAGCGGGAGTGGGCGTTCTTC. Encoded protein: CASSLGEREWAFF.

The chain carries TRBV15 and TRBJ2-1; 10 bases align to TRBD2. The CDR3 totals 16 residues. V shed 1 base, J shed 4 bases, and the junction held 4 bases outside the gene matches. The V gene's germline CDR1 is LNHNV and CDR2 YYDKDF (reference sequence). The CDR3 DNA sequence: TGTGCCACCAGCAGAGGCGGACTAGCGGATTACAATGAGCAGTTCTTC. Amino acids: CATSRGGLADYNEQFF. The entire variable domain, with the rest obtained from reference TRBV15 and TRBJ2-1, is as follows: DAMVIQNPRYQVTQFGKPVTLSCSQTLNHNVMYWYQQKSSQAPKLLFHYYDKDFNNEADTPDNFQSRRPNTSFCFLDIRSPGLGDTAMYLCATSRGGLADYNEQFFGPGTRLTVL.

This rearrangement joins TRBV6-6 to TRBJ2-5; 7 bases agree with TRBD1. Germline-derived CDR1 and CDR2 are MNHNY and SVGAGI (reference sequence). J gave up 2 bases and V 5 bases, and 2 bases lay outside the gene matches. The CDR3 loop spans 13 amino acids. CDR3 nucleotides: TGTGCCAGCAGTGGACAGGAGCAAGAGACCCAGTACTTC. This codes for CASSGQEQETQYF.

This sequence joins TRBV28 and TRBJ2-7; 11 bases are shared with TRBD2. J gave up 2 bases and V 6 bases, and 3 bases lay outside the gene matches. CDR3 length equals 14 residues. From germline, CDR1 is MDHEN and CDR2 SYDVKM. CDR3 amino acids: CASRYSGRAYEQYF. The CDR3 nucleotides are TGTGCCAGCAGATATAGCGGGAGGGCCTACGAGCAGTACTTC.

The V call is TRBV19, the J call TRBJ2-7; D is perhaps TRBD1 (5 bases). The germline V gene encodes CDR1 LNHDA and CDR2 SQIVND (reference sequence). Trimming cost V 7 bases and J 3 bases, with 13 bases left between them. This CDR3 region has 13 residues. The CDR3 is CASTPPGIYEQYF. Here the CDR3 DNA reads TGTGCCAGTACCCCGCCAGGGATCTACGAGCAGTACTTC.

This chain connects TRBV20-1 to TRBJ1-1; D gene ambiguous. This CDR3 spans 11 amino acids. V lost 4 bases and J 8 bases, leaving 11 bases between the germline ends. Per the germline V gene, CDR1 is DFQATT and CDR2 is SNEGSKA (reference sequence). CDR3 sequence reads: CSATLGREAFF. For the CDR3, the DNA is TGCAGTGCTACCCTTGGCAGGGAAGCTTTCTTT.

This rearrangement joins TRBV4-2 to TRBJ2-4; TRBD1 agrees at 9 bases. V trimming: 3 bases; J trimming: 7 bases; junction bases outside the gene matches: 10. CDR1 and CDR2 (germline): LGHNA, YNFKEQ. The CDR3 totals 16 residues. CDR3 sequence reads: CASSHPSGQGPNIQYF. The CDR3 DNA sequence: TGTGCCAGCAGCCATCCTAGTGGACAGGGGCCCAACATTCAGTACTTC.

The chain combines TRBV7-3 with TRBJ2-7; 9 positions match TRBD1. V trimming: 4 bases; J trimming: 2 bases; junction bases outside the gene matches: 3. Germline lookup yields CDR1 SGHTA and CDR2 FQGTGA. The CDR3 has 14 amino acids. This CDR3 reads CASSWGQGPYEQYF. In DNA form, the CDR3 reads TGTGCCAGCAGCTGGGGACAGGGCCCCTACGAGCAGTACTTC.

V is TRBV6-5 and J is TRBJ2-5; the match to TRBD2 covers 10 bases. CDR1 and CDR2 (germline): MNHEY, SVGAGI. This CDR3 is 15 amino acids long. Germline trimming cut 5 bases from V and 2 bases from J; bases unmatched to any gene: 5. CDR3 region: CASSRIAGGQETQYF. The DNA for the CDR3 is TGTGCCAGCAGTCGGATAGCGGGGGGTCAAGAGACCCAGTACTTC.

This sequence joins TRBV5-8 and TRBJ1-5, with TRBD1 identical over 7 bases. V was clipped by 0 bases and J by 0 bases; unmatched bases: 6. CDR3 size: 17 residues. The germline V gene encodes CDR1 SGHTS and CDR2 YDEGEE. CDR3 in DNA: TGTGCCAGCAGCTTGGAAACAGGGGCCCTTAGCAATCAGCCCCAGCATTTT. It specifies CASSLETGALSNQPQHF.

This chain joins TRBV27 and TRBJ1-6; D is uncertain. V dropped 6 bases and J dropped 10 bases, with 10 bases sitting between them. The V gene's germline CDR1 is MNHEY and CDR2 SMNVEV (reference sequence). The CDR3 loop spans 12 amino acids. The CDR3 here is CASSLGGSPLHF. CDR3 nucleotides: TGTGCCAGCAGCCTGGGAGGGTCACCCCTCCACTTT.

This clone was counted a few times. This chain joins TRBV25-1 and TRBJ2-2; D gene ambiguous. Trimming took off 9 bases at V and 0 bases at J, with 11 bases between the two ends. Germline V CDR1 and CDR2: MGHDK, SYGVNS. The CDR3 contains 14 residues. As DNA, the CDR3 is TGTGCCAGTTTGAGCTCGGCGAACACCGGGGAGCTGTTTTTT. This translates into CASLSSANTGELFF. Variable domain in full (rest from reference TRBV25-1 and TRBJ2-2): EADIYQTPRYLVIGTGKKITLECSQTMGHDKMYWYQQDPGMELHLIHYSYGVNSTEKGDLSSESTVSRIRTEHFPLTLESARPSHTSQYLCASLSSANTGELFFGEGSRLTVL.

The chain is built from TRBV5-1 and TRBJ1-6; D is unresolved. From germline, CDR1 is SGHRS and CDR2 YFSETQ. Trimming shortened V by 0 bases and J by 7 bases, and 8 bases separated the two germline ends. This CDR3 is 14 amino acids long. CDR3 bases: TGCGCCAGCAGCTTGGGTCCGAGGAATTCACCCCTCCACTTT. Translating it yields CASSLGPRNSPLHF. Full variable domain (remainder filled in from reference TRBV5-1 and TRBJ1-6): KAGVTQTPRYLIKTRGQQVTLSCSPISGHRSVSWYQQTPGQGLQFLFEYFSETQRNKGNFPGRFSGRQFSNSRSEMNVSTLELGDSALYLCASSLGPRNSPLHFGNGTRLTVT.

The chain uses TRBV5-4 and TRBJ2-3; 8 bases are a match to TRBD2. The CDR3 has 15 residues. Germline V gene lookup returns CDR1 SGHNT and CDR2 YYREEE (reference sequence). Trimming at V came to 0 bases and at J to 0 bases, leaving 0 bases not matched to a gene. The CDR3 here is CASSLGLASTDTQYF. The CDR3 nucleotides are TGTGCCAGCAGCTTGGGACTAGCGAGCACAGATACGCAGTATTTT.

The CDR3 sequence: CASSDLAGFADTQYF. The CDR3 DNA reads TGTGCCAGTAGTGACCTAGCGGGATTCGCAGATACGCAGTATTTT. The rearrangement joins TRBV19 to TRBJ2-3, with 9 bases that match TRBD2. Germline V gives CDR1 LNHDA, CDR2 SQIVND (reference sequence). Trimming at V came to 5 bases and at J to 4 bases, leaving 7 bases not matched to a gene. The CDR3 runs 15 residues.

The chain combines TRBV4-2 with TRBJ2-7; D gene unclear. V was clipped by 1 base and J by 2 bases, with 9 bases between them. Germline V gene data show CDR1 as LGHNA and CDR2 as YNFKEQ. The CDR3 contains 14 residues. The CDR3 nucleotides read TGTGCCAGCAGCCAAGTAGCCCGGACCTACGAGCAGTACTTC. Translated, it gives CASSQVARTYEQYF.

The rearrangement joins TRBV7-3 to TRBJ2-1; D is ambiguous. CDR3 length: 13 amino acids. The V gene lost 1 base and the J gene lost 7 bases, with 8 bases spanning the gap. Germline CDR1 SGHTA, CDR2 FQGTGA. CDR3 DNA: TGTGCCAGCAGCTTAAGTTCCCCAAATGAGCAGTTCTTC. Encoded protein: CASSLSSPNEQFF.

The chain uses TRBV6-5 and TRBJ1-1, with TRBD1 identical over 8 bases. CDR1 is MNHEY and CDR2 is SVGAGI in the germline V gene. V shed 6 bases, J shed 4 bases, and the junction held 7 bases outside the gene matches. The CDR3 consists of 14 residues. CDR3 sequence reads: CASSLGQGSTEAFF. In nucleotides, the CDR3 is TGTGCCAGCAGCCTTGGACAGGGTAGCACTGAAGCTTTCTTT.

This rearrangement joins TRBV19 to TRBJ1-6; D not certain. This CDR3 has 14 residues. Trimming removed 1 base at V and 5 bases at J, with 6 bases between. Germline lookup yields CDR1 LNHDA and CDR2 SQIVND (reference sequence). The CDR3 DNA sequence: TGTGCCAGTAGTATAGGGGGAGATAATTCACCCCTCCACTTT. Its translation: CASSIGGDNSPLHF.

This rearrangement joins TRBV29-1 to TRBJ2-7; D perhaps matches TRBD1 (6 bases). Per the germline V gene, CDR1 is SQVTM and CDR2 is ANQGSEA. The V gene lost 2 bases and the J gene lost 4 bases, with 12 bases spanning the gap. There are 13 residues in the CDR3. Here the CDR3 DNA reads TGCAGCGTTGAATTCGACAGGCCGTACGAGCAGTACTTC. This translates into CSVEFDRPYEQYF.

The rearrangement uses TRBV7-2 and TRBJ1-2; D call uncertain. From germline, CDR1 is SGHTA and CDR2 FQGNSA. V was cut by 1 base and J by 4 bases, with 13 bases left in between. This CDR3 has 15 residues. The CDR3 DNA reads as TGTGCCAGCAGCTTAGGTACAGCGGGGATCTATGGCTACACCTTC. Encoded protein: CASSLGTAGIYGYTF.

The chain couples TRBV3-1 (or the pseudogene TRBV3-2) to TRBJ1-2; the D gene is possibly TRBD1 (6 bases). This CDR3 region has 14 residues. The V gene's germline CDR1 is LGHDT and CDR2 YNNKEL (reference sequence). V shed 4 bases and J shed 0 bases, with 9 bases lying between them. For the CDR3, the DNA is TGTGCCAGCAGCCGCAGGGGAACTAACTATGGCTACACCTTC. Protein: CASSRRGTNYGYTF.